The following is a T cell receptor beta chain sequence with its context. The target antigen is unknown. The sample comes from a study of vaccination and CD4 T cells after COVID-19. An Oncomine TCR Beta short-read assay was used to sequence the DNA from cultured CD4+ T cells. TCRdb reprocessed the PCR reads via MiXCR and lists one record per CDR3 protein. Of about 12,000 distinct CDR3 sequences listed, around 32% were seen once; the top ten hold around a third. This CDR3 is built from 15 residues. The trim removed 6 bases at V and 6 bases at J, leaving 8 bases unmatched. Germline V gene data show CDR1 as SNHLY and CDR2 as FYNNEI. The treatment was: approximately nine-day PBMC culture with coronavirus spike peptide pools or control peptides (ViraFEST assay).

The sample consisted of CD4+ T cells from blood, cultured in vitro, taken before SARS-CoV-2 vaccination. The receptor's source is a human donor who received a COVID-19 vaccine. This chain links TRBV2 with TRBJ2-3, with TRBD2 matching 11 bases. CDR3 sequence: CASRSLAGAPDTQYF. The CDR3 DNA reads as TGTGCCAGCAGGTCACTAGCGGGGGCCCCGGATACGCAGTATTTT.